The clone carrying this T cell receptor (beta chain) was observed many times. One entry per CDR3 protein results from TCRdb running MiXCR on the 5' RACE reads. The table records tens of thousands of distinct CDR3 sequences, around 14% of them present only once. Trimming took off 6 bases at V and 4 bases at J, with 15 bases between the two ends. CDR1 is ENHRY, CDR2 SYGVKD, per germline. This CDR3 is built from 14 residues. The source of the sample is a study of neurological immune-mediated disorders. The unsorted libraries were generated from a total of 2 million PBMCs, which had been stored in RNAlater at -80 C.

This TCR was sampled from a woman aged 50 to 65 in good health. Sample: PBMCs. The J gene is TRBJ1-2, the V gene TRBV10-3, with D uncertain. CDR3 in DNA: TGTGCCATCAGCGGGGTGGTGAGTGGCTATGGCTACACCTTC. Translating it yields CAISGVVSGYGYTF.